This TCR beta chain was sequenced in a study of blood T cell repertoires in COVID-19. Per the authors' pipeline: Scientists estimated how many nucleated cells there were by amplifying reference gene primers. Profiling relied on immunoSEQ multiplex PCR, and the TCRdb table lists in-frame clones only, not all of them. The V and J calls and clone size come from that table; D and trimming were worked out from the DNA. The data show roughly 53,000 clones, with roughly 77% seen just once and around 42% held by the top ten. This clone showed up just a few times. Sample: peripheral blood. The clonotype comes from a man in his sixties or seventies with active or convalescent COVID-19.

The CDR3 DNA follows: TGTGCCAGCAAAAAGACCCAGGGGGAGACCCAGTACTTC. Its protein product is CASKKTQGETQYF. The J gene is TRBJ2-5, the V gene TRBV2; perhaps TRBD1 as D (6 bases). Trimming left V 7 bases short and J 5 bases short, with 14 bases between. Germline CDR1 reads SNHLY; CDR2 reads FYNNEI. This CDR3 comprises 13 residues.